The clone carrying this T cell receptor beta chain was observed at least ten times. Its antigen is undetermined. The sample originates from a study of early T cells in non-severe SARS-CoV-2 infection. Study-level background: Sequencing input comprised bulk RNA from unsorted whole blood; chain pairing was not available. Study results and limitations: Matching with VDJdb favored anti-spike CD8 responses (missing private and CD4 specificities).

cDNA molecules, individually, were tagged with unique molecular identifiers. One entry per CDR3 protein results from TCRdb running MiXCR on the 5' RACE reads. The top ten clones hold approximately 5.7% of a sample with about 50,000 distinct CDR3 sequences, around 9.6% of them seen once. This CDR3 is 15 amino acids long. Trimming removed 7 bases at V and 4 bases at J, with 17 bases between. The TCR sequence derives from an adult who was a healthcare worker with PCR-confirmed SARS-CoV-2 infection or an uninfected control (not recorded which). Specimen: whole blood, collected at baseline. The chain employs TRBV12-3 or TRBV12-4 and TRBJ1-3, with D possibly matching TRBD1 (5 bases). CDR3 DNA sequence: TGTGCCAGCACAATTCTCGGGGCAGGCGGAAACACCATATATTTT. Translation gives CASTILGAGGNTIYF.